This T cell receptor (beta chain) was recovered during a study of cytomegalovirus exposure and HLA in healthy donors. Study overall: It was reported in a later analysis that the 90 to 150 validation repertoires used the same platform as the roughly 700 first-cohort repertoires.

The CDR3 is made up of 15 amino acids. Germline V CDR1 and CDR2: SGHAT, FQNNGV. The V gene end was trimmed by 5 bases and the J gene end by 6 bases; junction bases not matched to a gene: 8. Sequenced by immunoSEQ multiplex PCR; TCRdb stores in-frame clones only, minus some. The sample yields roughly 120,000 clones, approximately 94% seen once. While the first cohort had fewer than 850 subjects, the donors belonged to the separate validation cohort of roughly 130 subjects. J is TRBJ1-5 and V is TRBV11-2; 9 bases map to TRBD1. Sample: PBMCs. The TCR sequence derives from a woman between 18 and 29 years old in good health and CMV-seronegative. Here the CDR3 DNA reads TGTGCCAGCAGCCCAGGACAGGGGAAATTTCAGCCCCAGCATTTT. It translates to CASSPGQGKFQPQHF.